These T cell receptor beta chains were read from a single sample in a study of T cell responses to AZD1222 COVID-19 vaccine. Method: immunoSEQ multiplex PCR; TCRdb's copy keeps in-frame clones and lacks some. In the table there are about 100,000 clones, 85% to 90% of which are singletons. Sequenced here: peripheral blood, sampled on day 0 of AZD1222 vaccination. The receptors were sampled from an adult in good health. CDR3s include the opening cysteine and the closing phenylalanine or tryptophan.

V gene	J gene	CDR3 protein
TRBV10-2	TRBJ2-7	CASRRVVREPYEQYF
TRBV9	TRBJ1-2	CASQRQGYGYTF
TRBV6-1	TRBJ2-1	CASSELWRELAGSIF
TRBV4-1	TRBJ2-7	CASSQAGGLVYEQYF
TRBV5-8	TRBJ1-2	CASSSTGADYGYTF
TRBV5-8	TRBJ1-1	CASSPGAPFTEAFF
TRBV11-3	TRBJ1-1	CASSLDVRFRSTEAFF
TRBV10-3	TRBJ2-3	CAISGGRLTDTQYF
TRBV6-1	TRBJ1-4	CASSDAPLANEKLFF
TRBV28	TRBJ1-1	CASSSPAASEEAFF
TRBV28	TRBJ1-4	CASSPLGASTNEKLFF
TRBV25-1	TRBJ1-1	CASSEWGVTEAFF
TRBV28	TRBJ1-4	CASSLAQGVGEKLFF
TRBV18	TRBJ1-2	CASSPRDSQNGYTF
TRBV19	TRBJ1-2	CASSIVNPSGYTF
TRBV7-8	TRBJ1-3	CASSPRSGNSGNTIYF
TRBV2	TRBJ1-5	CASRTRGTYQPQHF
TRBV6-6	TRBJ2-3	CASSYSIIKGTDTQYF
TRBV11-3	TRBJ2-2	CASSLGGARTGELFF
TRBV2	TRBJ2-6	CASSDLLPSSGANVLTF
TRBV29-1	TRBJ2-7	CSVEGGGEQYF
TRBV3-1/TRBV3-2	TRBJ2-1	CASSQVGGGINEQFF
TRBV3-1/TRBV3-2	TRBJ2-2	CASSPRDRDTGELFF
TRBV24-1	TRBJ2-3	CATASVSTDTQYF
TRBV29-1	TRBJ1-2	CSVEFNYGYTF
TRBV7-9	TRBJ2-5	CASSEGLAEETQYF
TRBV18	TRBJ2-6	CASSPGQGSFSGANVLTF
TRBV6-2/TRBV6-3	TRBJ2-7	CASSYSGLADYEQYF
TRBV5-1	TRBJ1-3	CASSLDQIGNTIYF
TRBV5-6	TRBJ2-3	CASSLAGVTSTDTQYF
TRBV3-1/TRBV3-2	TRBJ2-7	CASSQAVSSYEQYF
TRBV5-1	TRBJ1-2	CASSSPGGSGYGYTF
TRBV5-1	TRBJ2-3	CASSFRLAQDTQYF
TRBV29-1	TRBJ1-2	CSVELGSRYGYTF
TRBV4-1	TRBJ1-6	CASSQSGQGNSPLHF
TRBV4-1	TRBJ2-3	CASSLSGTGDGTDTQYF
TRBV6-5	TRBJ2-4	CASRLNVRNIQYF
TRBV5-1	TRBJ2-5	CASSLGPSEGETQYF
TRBV7-9	TRBJ1-6	CASSLAPGTSNSPLHF
TRBV19	TRBJ1-2	CASRGSGFYGYTF
TRBV6-5	TRBJ2-7	CASSYGKGAYEQYF
TRBV5-5	TRBJ1-5	CASSFLGGSQPQHF